The present T cell receptor (beta chain) was sequenced within a study of T cells in Graves' hyperthyroidism and ophthalmopathy. Notes on the study in general: Blood held most thyroid clonotypes expanded above 0.001 frequency.

The CDR3 regions of TCR beta were amplified from RNA transcripts. First-round RT-PCR targeting the TCR CDR3 was performed with the HTBI primer set. From the multiplex PCR reads, TCRdb called clonotypes with MiXCR, one entry per CDR3 protein. The table includes a few hundred thousand distinct CDR3 sequences, roughly 50% detected once. On the basis of clinical symptoms, serum thyroxine and TRAb, thyroid ultrasound and orbital computed tomography, diagnoses were made. Concerning this clonotype: Its antigen is as yet unknown.

CDR1 is SGHNT, CDR2 YYREEE, per germline (reference sequence). The CDR3 is 16 residues long. Unmatched junction bases numbered 5, after V lost 3 bases and J lost 2 bases. This clonotype was sampled from an adult woman with Graves' disease, either hyperthyroidism or ophthalmopathy (not recorded which). The chain employs TRBV5-4 and TRBJ2-3, with TRBD2 matching 11 bases. What was sequenced was peripheral blood or thyroid tissue (not recorded which). In DNA form, the CDR3 reads TGTGCCAGCAGCTATTTAGCGGGAGGGCACACAGATACGCAGTATTTT. Its translation is CASSYLAGGHTDTQYF. The full variable domain, with the rest looked up from reference TRBV5-4 and TRBJ2-3, is ETGVTQSPTHLIKTRGQQVTLRCSSQSGHNTVSWYQQALGQGPQFIFQYYREEENGRGNFPPRFSGLQFPNYSSELNVNALELDDSALYLCASSYLAGGHTDTQYFGPGTRLTVL.